This entry lists 3 T cell receptor beta chains sequenced from one sample in a study of T cell responses to AZD1222 COVID-19 vaccine. The method was immunoSEQ multiplex PCR; TCRdb's version includes in-frame clones alone and lacks a portion of them. The profile shows tens of thousands of clones, 70% to 90% of them singletons. The sample in question was peripheral blood, obtained 28 days after the second AZD1222 dose. Every receptor here comes from an adult who received the AZD1222 COVID-19 vaccine.

There are a few counts of this clone. The V call is TRBV18, the J call TRBJ2-1; D gene unclear. The V gene's germline CDR1 is KGHSH and CDR2 LQKENI. V was clipped by 1 base and J by 10 bases, with 14 bases between them. The CDR3 contains 14 residues. CDR3 coding DNA: TGTGCCAGCTCACCACAGAACCAGGTCGTGGAGCAGTTCTTC. This translates into CASSPQNQVVEQFF.

The rearrangement links TRBV7-2 to TRBJ1-2; D is perhaps TRBD1 (5 bases). Germline CDR1 reads SGHTA; CDR2 reads FQGNSA. V gave up 4 bases and J gave up 5 bases, with 14 bases separating them. This CDR3 contains 14 residues. As DNA, the CDR3 is TGTGCCAGCAGCTCCGGGGGTCCACCGTATGGCTACACCTTC. It encodes CASSSGGPPYGYTF.

The chain links TRBV6-5 to TRBJ1-3; D perhaps matches TRBD1 (5 bases). The germline V and J ends were trimmed by 0 bases and 0 bases, with 9 bases remaining between them. The CDR3 length is 16 residues. Looked up from germline, CDR1 is MNHEY and CDR2 is SVGAGI. This CDR3 is CASSYSAQVSGNTIYF. Here the CDR3 DNA reads TGTGCCAGCAGTTACTCAGCACAGGTCTCTGGAAACACCATATATTTT.